These T cell receptor beta chains were read from a single sample in a study of identical twins. Via MiXCR, TCRdb re-called the 5' RACE reads, giving one row per CDR3 protein. The table includes some 560,000 distinct CDR3 sequences, more than 9% detected once. The same data also went into a second study, on yellow fever vaccine responses in identical twins.

Sequenced input: PBMCs. The source is a woman aged 18 to 35 in good health. Each CDR3 is given with its conserved first and last residue. Fields, in order: clone size, D gene, V gene, J gene, CDR3 DNA, CDR3 protein. The D gene is left open where the match is weak. Not all rows give a size; the values are once, few, many and, for expanded clones, a class.

few	.	TRBV6-5	TRBJ1-2	TGTGCCAGCAGTGCCGACCAGTTGGGCTACACCTTC	CASSADQLGYTF
.	TRBD2	TRBV4-3	TRBJ2-5	TGCGCCAGCAGCACGGGACTAGCGGGAGGGGAGACCCAGTACTTC	CASSTGLAGGETQYF
many	TRBD1	TRBV4-1	TRBJ1-2	TGCGCCAGCAGCCAAGTTGGGACAGGGTCCTATGGCTACACCTTC	CASSQVGTGSYGYTF
many	TRBD2	TRBV20-1	TRBJ2-7	TGCGGGGGATTCGGGACTAGGGGCGCCGAGCAGTACTTC	CGGFGTRGAEQYF
.	.	TRBV5-1	TRBJ2-5	TGCGCCAGCAGCTTGGCCTGGCAGACCCAGTACTTC	CASSLAWQTQYF
few	TRBD1	TRBV30	TRBJ2-3	TGTGCCTGGAGTGCCCGGGACAGCAAGACAGATACGCAGTATTTT	CAWSARDSKTDTQYF
.	.	TRBV27	TRBJ2-1	TGTGCCAGCAGTTTCGGAGTATCCTACAATGAGCAGTTCTTC	CASSFGVSYNEQFF
many	TRBD2	TRBV20-1	TRBJ2-3	TGCAGTGCTAGAGGGACTAGCGGGAGCACAGATACGCAGTATTTT	CSARGTSGSTDTQYF
few	TRBD1	TRBV29-1	TRBJ2-5	TGCAGCGTTGAAGGACGAGACAGGGGGTTTCAAGAGACCCAGTACTTC	CSVEGRDRGFQETQYF
few	TRBD1	TRBV20-1	TRBJ1-5	TGCAGTGCTGTGACAGGGCCTTCTGCCCAGCCCCAGCATTTT	CSAVTGPSAQPQHF
many	.	TRBV20-1	TRBJ2-3	TGCAGTCCCCCCCGGCCCACAGATACGCAGTATTTT	CSPPRPTDTQYF
.	.	TRBV11-3	TRBJ2-1	TGTGCCAGCAGCTTAAGGCGGGCGAAGTACAATGAGCAGTTCTTC	CASSLRRAKYNEQFF
.	TRBD1	TRBV6-2/TRBV6-3	TRBJ2-1	TGTGCCAGCAGTTACAACTATCTGGGACAGGGGTACAATGAGCAGTTCTTC	CASSYNYLGQGYNEQFF
.	.	TRBV3-1	TRBJ2-2	TGTGCCAGCAGCCAGCCCCGGGGGCGGAACACCGGGGAGCTGTTTTTT	CASSQPRGRNTGELFF
few	.	TRBV5-5	TRBJ2-7	TGTGCCAGTGGCCGAGAAGAGCAGTACTTC	CASGREEQYF
many	.	TRBV2	TRBJ1-5	TGTGCCAGCACCCGGACGGAAAATCAGCCCCAGCATTTT	CASTRTENQPQHF
many	.	TRBV12-3/TRBV12-4	TRBJ1-1	TGTGCCAGCAGTTTAGGGCCAAGGGAAGCTTTCTTT	CASSLGPREAFF
many	.	TRBV12-3/TRBV12-4	TRBJ1-1	TGTGCCAGCAGTTTCGGGAGGAACACTGAAGCTTTCTTT	CASSFGRNTEAFF
few	TRBD2	TRBV12-3/TRBV12-4	TRBJ2-5	TGTGCCAGCAGCCTGGGGCTAGCGGAAAGGACCCAGTACTTC	CASSLGLAERTQYF
few	TRBD1	TRBV7-9	TRBJ2-7	TGTGCCAGCAGCAAGACAGGGAAGGAGCAGTACTTC	CASSKTGKEQYF
many	TRBD2	TRBV7-2	TRBJ2-1	TGTGCCAGCAGCTTATTAAGGACTAGCGGGGACAATGAGCAGTTCTTC	CASSLLRTSGDNEQFF
few	TRBD2	TRBV4-1	TRBJ2-7	TGCGCCAGCAGCCAAAGTCCGGGACCGGGGGGCTACGAGCAGTACTTC	CASSQSPGPGGYEQYF
few	TRBD2	TRBV28	TRBJ2-3	TGTGCCAGCAGTTTTACGGGGGGGCCTGTGATCGCAGATACGCAGTATTTT	CASSFTGGPVIADTQYF
.	.	TRBV6-2/TRBV6-3	TRBJ2-2	TGTGCCAGCAGTTACTCTCGAGAAACCGGGGAGCTGTTTTTT	CASSYSRETGELFF
once	.	TRBV7-3	TRBJ2-3	TGTGCCAGCAGCTTGAGACAGGGAGGGAAAGATACGCAGTATTTT	CASSLRQGGKDTQYF
.	.	TRBV29-1	TRBJ2-7	TGCAGCGCCTACGGACAGAATTCCTACGAGCAGTACTTC	CSAYGQNSYEQYF
.	.	TRBV7-2	TRBJ2-3	TGTGCCAGCAGCTTAATGCGGACGAGCACAGATACGCAGTATTTT	CASSLMRTSTDTQYF
few	TRBD2	TRBV12-3/TRBV12-4	TRBJ2-1	TGTGCCAGCAGTCTCAGCCCGCTAGCGGGGCCCTACAATGAGCAGTTCTTC	CASSLSPLAGPYNEQFF
.	.	TRBV6-5	TRBJ2-3	TGTGCCAGCAGTTCCGGCGCCCCGAGGGATACGCAGTATTTT	CASSSGAPRDTQYF
many	.	TRBV12-3/TRBV12-4	TRBJ2-2	TGTGCCAGCAGTTATCTAAGTCCGAACACCGGGGAGCTGTTTTTT	CASSYLSPNTGELFF
few	TRBD1	TRBV12-3/TRBV12-4	TRBJ2-2	TGTGCCAGCACCGGGACAGGGGGCCACACCGGGGAGCTGTTTTTT	CASTGTGGHTGELFF
few	TRBD2	TRBV4-3	TRBJ2-3	TGCGCCAGCAGCCAAGATGCTAGCGGATTCACAGATACGCAGTATTTT	CASSQDASGFTDTQYF
many	.	TRBV5-1	TRBJ1-6	TGCGCCAGCAGCTTGGCAGGGCTTTCACCCCTCCACTTT	CASSLAGLSPLHF
many	TRBD2	TRBV7-9	TRBJ2-7	TGTGCCAGCAGCTTAACGCTAGCGGGACTCTACGAGCAGTACTTC	CASSLTLAGLYEQYF
.	.	TRBV20-1	TRBJ2-2	TGCAGTGCTAGCCCTCCGGGGCGGGGGAACACCGGGGAGCTGTTTTTT	CSASPPGRGNTGELFF
.	.	TRBV12-3/TRBV12-4	TRBJ2-3	TGTGCCAGCAGTCGAACTCAGAGCGGGCCGGAGGACACAGATACGCAGTATTTT	CASSRTQSGPEDTDTQYF
many	.	TRBV7-6	TRBJ1-1	TGTGCCAGCAGCTTAAGCGTCAGTTCGGACACTGAAGCTTTCTTT	CASSLSVSSDTEAFF
few	.	TRBV11-1	TRBJ2-3	TGTGCCAGCAGCAAATCCGACCAGGGTACGCAGTATTTT	CASSKSDQGTQYF
many	TRBD1	TRBV6-2/TRBV6-3	TRBJ2-7	TGTGCCAGCAGCAGACTGACCGACAGGGGACCCCTCTACGAGCAGTACTTC	CASSRLTDRGPLYEQYF
many	TRBD2	TRBV6-1	TRBJ2-3	TGTGCCAGCGGACCCTCTCCCGGCGGGGGGGCCAGTAGCACAGATACGCAGTATTTT	CASGPSPGGGASSTDTQYF
few	.	TRBV19	TRBJ2-7	TGTGCCAGTAGGAGCCCCTTCGCTGGTGACGAGCAGTACTTC	CASRSPFAGDEQYF
many	TRBD1	TRBV7-9	TRBJ2-1	TGTGCCAGCAGCTTAGATGATCTGGGACAGGTCTACGTGGTGCAGTTCTTC	CASSLDDLGQVYVVQFF
many	TRBD2	TRBV4-3	TRBJ2-1	TGCGCCAGCAGCCAAGAACTAGCGTATGAGCAGTTCTTC	CASSQELAYEQFF
few	.	TRBV10-2	TRBJ2-7	TGCGCCAGCAGTGAGTCGTACAACCCGAGCCACGAGCAGTACTTC	CASSESYNPSHEQYF
few	TRBD1	TRBV28	TRBJ2-2	TGTGCCAGCAGTTACAGGGGGATATTGGCCGGGGAGCTGTTTTTT	CASSYRGILAGELFF
few	.	TRBV19	TRBJ1-6	TGTGCCAGTAATTTCTTGACCGACAATTCACCCCTCCACTTT	CASNFLTDNSPLHF
many	.	TRBV7-3	TRBJ1-6	TGTGCCAGCTGTGTCGACCAGGGGATCGAGCGCCCTAATTCACCCCTCCACTTT	CASCVDQGIERPNSPLHF
.	TRBD2	TRBV3-1	TRBJ2-5	TGTGCCAGCAGTCGACTAGCGGGAGGGCCCGAGGAGACCCAGTACTTC	CASSRLAGGPEETQYF
few	.	TRBV7-8	TRBJ2-5	TGTGCCAGCAGCTTCGGGGGTCGCAGGGTGGAGACCCAGTACTTC	CASSFGGRRVETQYF
few	.	TRBV7-3	TRBJ2-1	TGTGCCAGCAGCTTAGTCGCCCTCATGGGTGAGCAGTTCTTC	CASSLVALMGEQFF
.	TRBD2	TRBV10-3	TRBJ2-3	TGTGCCATCAATACTAGCGGGAGAGGGAGGACAGATACGCAGTATTTT	CAINTSGRGRTDTQYF
many	TRBD2	TRBV5-1	TRBJ2-1	TGCGCCAGCAGTACTAGCGAAAGCTCCTACAATGAGCAGTTCTTC	CASSTSESSYNEQFF
many	TRBD1	TRBV10-3	TRBJ2-5	TGTGCCATCAGTGAGGGGTACAGGGGGAAAGAGACCCAGTACTTC	CAISEGYRGKETQYF
many	TRBD1	TRBV12-3/TRBV12-4	TRBJ1-2	TGTGCCAGCAGGAGGACAGGGGTTAACTATGGCTACACCTTC	CASRRTGVNYGYTF
many	TRBD1	TRBV12-3/TRBV12-4	TRBJ2-2	TGTGCCAGCAGTACCGGACAGGGTATCTCCGGGGAGCTGTTTTTT	CASSTGQGISGELFF
.	.	TRBV29-1	TRBJ2-7	TGCAGCGTTGAAGATTCCACGGGCCCCTACGAGCAGTACTTC	CSVEDSTGPYEQYF
many	TRBD1	TRBV7-2	TRBJ2-7	TGTGCCAGCAGCTTCCGGGACAGGGTCGGCGACGAGCAGTACTTC	CASSFRDRVGDEQYF
.	TRBD2	TRBV20-1	TRBJ2-5	TGCAGTGCTAGAGATAGCGAGCGGGGAAACGCGGGGACCCAGTACTTC	CSARDSERGNAGTQYF